One and the same sample provided the 31 T cell receptor beta chains below, sequenced in a study of blood T cell repertoires in COVID-19. The assay was immunoSEQ multiplex PCR, and TCRdb's table has in-frame clones only and misses some. Of approximately 200,000 clones in the sample, 83% were seen once. Sequencing was done on a sample of peripheral blood. These receptors originate from a woman between 45 and 60 years old with acute or convalescent COVID-19.

V and J are TRBV3-1 (or the pseudogene TRBV3-2) and TRBJ1-5; D is possibly TRBD1 (5 bases). Per germline, CDR1 LGHDT and CDR2 YNNKEL (reference sequence). Trimming removed 4 bases from V and 4 bases from J, with 14 bases in between. There are 15 residues in the CDR3. The CDR3 loop reads CASSPNAGLNQPQHF. In DNA, the CDR3 is TGTGCCAGCAGCCCGAATGCAGGGTTAAATCAGCCCCAGCATTTT.

CDR3 region: CASSQDGQGKAVAEAFF. CDR3 sequence (DNA): TGCGCCAGCAGCCAAGATGGACAGGGGAAGGCGGTCGCTGAAGCTTTCTTT. J is TRBJ1-1 and V is TRBV4-3, with 9 nucleotides matching TRBD1. Germline V lookup: CDR1 LGHNA, CDR2 YSLEER. V shed 0 bases and J 6 bases; nucleotides not matched to a gene: 11. This CDR3 is built from 17 residues.

The chain links TRBV18 to TRBJ2-7; 11 bases align to TRBD1. V gave up 6 bases and J gave up 3 bases; unmatched junction bases: 7. This CDR3 region has 15 residues. Germline V CDR1 and CDR2: KGHSH, LQKENI. The CDR3 loop is CASSGGQGGFYEQYF. CDR3 bases: TGTGCCAGCTCGGGGGGACAGGGGGGATTCTACGAGCAGTACTTC. Complete variable domain (other parts from reference TRBV18 and TRBJ2-7): NAGVMQNPRHLVRRRGQEARLRCSPMKGHSHVYWYRQLPEEGLKFMVYLQKENIIDESGMPKERFSAEFPKEGPSILRIQQVVRGDSAAYFCASSGGQGGFYEQYFGPGTRLTVT.

This chain joins TRBV28 and TRBJ2-6; 11 nucleotides align to TRBD2. Germline assignment: CDR1 MDHEN and CDR2 SYDVKM. The CDR3 extends over 14 amino acids. With 2 bases clipped from V and 13 bases from J, the junction kept 4 bases outside the gene matches. CDR3 region: CASSLLVAGGVLTF. The CDR3 bases are TGTGCCAGCAGTTTACTGGTAGCGGGAGGGGTCCTGACTTTC.

This rearrangement joins TRBV5-1 to TRBJ1-4; 8 positions agree with TRBD1. This CDR3 is 15 amino acids long. Germline V gene lookup returns CDR1 SGHRS and CDR2 YFSETQ. V dropped 4 bases and J dropped 8; count of bases not matched to a gene: 10. DNA for the CDR3: TGCGCCAGCAGCCGAACCGGGACAGGTGGCGAAAAACTGTTTTTT. Translation gives CASSRTGTGGEKLFF.

The chain combines TRBV6-6 with TRBJ1-5; no reliable D call. There are 15 residues in the CDR3. The germline V and J ends were trimmed by 6 bases and 0 bases, with 12 bases remaining between them. Germline CDR1 is MNHNY and CDR2 is SVGAGI (reference sequence). DNA of the CDR3: TGTGCCAGCAGGACACAACAGAATAGCAATCAGCCCCAGCATTTT. This encodes CASRTQQNSNQPQHF.

V is TRBV9 and J is TRBJ1-1; 10 positions match TRBD1. The CDR3 sequence is 16 residues long. The V gene end was trimmed by 3 bases and the J gene end by 4 bases; junction bases not matched to a gene: 9. Germline CDR1 and CDR2: SGDLS and YYNGEE. For the CDR3, the DNA is TGTGCCAGCAGCGAGCGGGACAGGGGTCGGGGCACTGAAGCTTTCTTT. This encodes CASSERDRGRGTEAFF.

The genes are TRBV5-6 and TRBJ2-2; D is unresolved. Germline V gives CDR1 SGHDT, CDR2 YYEEEE. The V end lost 5 bases, the J end lost 0 bases, and 11 bases lay between the germline ends. The length of the CDR3 is 15 residues. CDR3 protein: CASRRHGTNTGELFF. For the CDR3, the DNA is TGTGCCAGCAGACGACACGGAACGAACACCGGGGAGCTGTTTTTT.

The rearrangement uses TRBV6-5 and TRBJ2-3; possibly TRBD1 for D (5 bases). CDR3 length: 13 amino acids. The germline gives CDR1 MNHEY, CDR2 SVGAGI. V dropped 5 bases and J dropped 3 bases, with 9 bases sitting between them. CDR3 sequence: CASSNRITDTQYF. The DNA of the CDR3 is TGTGCCAGCAGTAACAGGATAACAGATACGCAGTATTTT.

The rearrangement joins TRBV4-2 to TRBJ1-4; a weak D match, TRBD1 (6 bases). This CDR3 has 15 residues. V gave up 2 bases and J gave up 2 bases, with 9 bases separating them. Germline V gene lookup returns CDR1 LGHNA and CDR2 YNFKEQ. CDR3 sequence reads: CASSQFTGTNEKLFF. The CDR3 nucleotides read TGTGCCAGCAGCCAATTTACAGGGACTAATGAAAAACTGTTTTTT.

The chain uses TRBV7-9 and TRBJ2-1, with 8 bases identical to TRBD2. This CDR3 is built from 14 residues. Trimming removed 1 base from V and 6 bases from J; junction bases left unmatched: 2. Germline V gene lookup returns CDR1 SEHNR and CDR2 FQNEAQ (reference sequence). The CDR3 nucleotides read TGTGCCAGCAGCTTAGGGACTAGCAGCAATGAGCAGTTCTTC. Amino acid sequence: CASSLGTSSNEQFF.

This chain connects TRBV7-3 to TRBJ2-1, with D possibly being TRBD1 (5 bases). The CDR3 is 13 amino acids. V lost 4 bases and J lost 8, with 12 bases in between. Germline loops: CDR1 SGHTA, CDR2 FQGTGA. CDR3 loop: CASSSRQNDEQFF. The CDR3 nucleotides read TGTGCCAGCAGCTCTCGACAGAACGATGAGCAGTTCTTC.

This chain uses TRBV4-3 with TRBJ2-1; 7 nucleotides agree with TRBD1. The CDR3 is 16 residues long. The V segment lost 0 bases and the J segment 8 bases; nucleotides outside the gene matches: 10. Germline V gene sequence: CDR1 LGHNA, CDR2 YSLEER. The CDR3 region is CASSQDFDRADDEQFF. The CDR3 nucleotides read TGCGCCAGCAGCCAAGATTTCGACAGGGCGGACGATGAGCAGTTCTTC.

The chain is built from TRBV18 and TRBJ2-5; possibly TRBD1 for D (6 bases). CDR1 is KGHSH and CDR2 is LQKENI in the germline V gene. V was cut by 3 bases and J by 1 base, with 9 bases left in between. CDR3 length equals 14 residues. CDR3 coding DNA: TGTGCCAGCTCACCGACAGGACCCCAAGAGACCCAGTACTTC. Its translation is CASSPTGPQETQYF.

The chain links TRBV30 to TRBJ1-2; D unclear. This CDR3 is 17 amino acids long. Germline CDR1 GTSNPN, CDR2 SVGIG (reference sequence). V was trimmed by 2 bases and J by 4 bases, leaving 23 bases between them. CDR3: CAWSPPPRQADPYGYTF. In nucleotides, the CDR3 is TGTGCCTGGAGTCCACCCCCCCGCCAGGCCGACCCCTATGGCTACACCTTC.

This clone came up a few times. This chain joins TRBV5-1 and TRBJ2-3; the match to TRBD2 covers 7 bases. CDR3 size: 16 residues. V shed 2 bases, J shed 3 bases, and the junction held 9 bases outside the gene matches. Germline loops: CDR1 SGHRS, CDR2 YFSETQ. In DNA, the CDR3 is TGCGCCAGCAGCTTATCAGCGGGGACCGGGACAGATACGCAGTATTTT. Amino acid sequence: CASSLSAGTGTDTQYF.

This clone was found a few times. The chain employs TRBV19 and TRBJ1-1; the match to TRBD1 covers 8 bases. Germline V CDR1 and CDR2: LNHDA, SQIVND (reference sequence). CDR3 length equals 15 residues. The J segment lost 2 bases and the V segment lost 5 bases, leaving 7 bases of the junction unmatched. The CDR3 loop reads CASSPRTGRNTEAFF. DNA for the CDR3: TGTGCCAGTAGTCCCCGGACAGGGCGTAACACTGAAGCTTTCTTT.

This clone appeared once. The J gene is TRBJ2-3, the V gene TRBV5-1; D might be TRBD1 (6 bases). Germline CDR1 SGHRS, CDR2 YFSETQ. The CDR3 consists of 15 residues. Trimming stripped 5 bases from V and 4 bases from J, with 17 bases between. This chain's CDR3 is CASSSGGGAPDTQYF. In DNA form, the CDR3 reads TGCGCCAGCAGTTCCGGTGGGGGCGCCCCAGATACGCAGTATTTT.

This sequence joins TRBV2 and TRBJ2-2, with a weak D call TRBD1 (5 bases). V lost 4 bases and J lost 6, with 15 bases in between. CDR3 size: 15 residues. The germline gives CDR1 SNHLY, CDR2 FYNNEI. CDR3: CASSAAGPGPGELFF. As DNA, the CDR3 is TGTGCCAGCAGTGCGGCAGGGCCTGGTCCCGGGGAGCTGTTTTTT.

This chain joins TRBV10-3 and TRBJ1-3; 7 bases fit TRBD1. Trimming at V came to 0 bases and at J to 7 bases, leaving 9 bases not matched to a gene. Germline-derived CDR1 and CDR2 are ENHRY and SYGVKD. The CDR3 spans 16 residues. Here the CDR3 DNA reads TGTGCCATCAGTGAGTCGAGGACAGGCGGTATGAACACCATATATTTT. This encodes CAISESRTGGMNTIYF.

The chain uses TRBV28 and TRBJ2-7, with D possibly being TRBD1 (6 bases). Trimming took 5 bases from V and 0 from J, leaving 14 bases between them. CDR1 is MDHEN, CDR2 SYDVKM, per germline. The CDR3 has 15 residues. CDR3 protein: CASSQVQDSSYEQYF. CDR3 nucleotides: TGTGCCAGCAGTCAAGTACAGGACAGCTCCTACGAGCAGTACTTC.

The rearrangement joins TRBV4-1 to TRBJ1-5; D might be TRBD1 (6 bases). Trimming took off 2 bases at V and 0 bases at J, with 8 bases between the two ends. The CDR3 runs 15 residues. Germline loops: CDR1 MGHRA, CDR2 YSYEKL. The CDR3 here is CASSQRGHSNQPQHF. The CDR3 coding sequence is TGCGCCAGCAGCCAAAGGGGACATAGCAATCAGCCCCAGCATTTT.

The chain is built from TRBV30 and TRBJ2-3; 11 bases map to TRBD2. Germline V gene sequence: CDR1 GTSNPN, CDR2 SVGIG (reference sequence). The CDR3 totals 16 residues. The V gene end was trimmed by 5 bases and the J gene end by 5 bases; junction bases not matched to a gene: 12. The CDR3 region is CAWDRGLAGGVDTQYF. The CDR3 DNA reads as TGTGCCTGGGACCGAGGGCTAGCGGGGGGAGTAGATACGCAGTATTTT.

The chain combines TRBV19 with TRBJ2-1, with 15 bases that match TRBD2. The germline gives CDR1 LNHDA, CDR2 SQIVND (reference sequence). The CDR3 length is 17 residues. V lost 4 bases, J lost 10 bases, and 11 bases stayed unmatched. CDR3 sequence (DNA): TGTGCCAGTAGTACCGGACTAGCGGGGGGGCTGGGACGGGAGCAGTTCTTC. Encoded protein: CASSTGLAGGLGREQFF. The full variable domain, rest sourced from reference TRBV19 and TRBJ2-1, is DGGITQSPKYLFRKEGQNVTLSCEQNLNHDAMYWYRQDPGQGLRLIYYSQIVNDFQKGDIAEGYSVSREKKESFPLTVTSAQKNPTAFYLCASSTGLAGGLGREQFFGPGTRLTVL.

V is TRBV3-1 (or the pseudogene TRBV3-2) and J is TRBJ1-2; 11 bases are shared with TRBD1. The CDR3 totals 15 residues. Germline V gene data show CDR1 as LGHDT and CDR2 as YNNKEL (reference sequence). Trimming cost V 3 bases and J 7 bases; bases outside gene matches: 7. CDR3 DNA: TGTGCCAGCAGCCATGGTGGGACAGGGGGAAGTGGCTACACCTTC. It encodes CASSHGGTGGSGYTF.

The chain uses TRBV6-5 and TRBJ1-5; perhaps TRBD1 as D (5 bases). Deletions cut 2 bases from V and 4 bases from J, with 12 bases between. Germline assignment: CDR1 MNHEY and CDR2 SVGAGI. The length of the CDR3 is 15 residues. The CDR3 nucleotides read TGTGCCAGCAGTTACACTCGGGGGAATAATCAGCCCCAGCATTTT. The encoded protein is CASSYTRGNNQPQHF.

The rearrangement links TRBV5-1 to TRBJ1-2, with 11 bases aligning to TRBD1. The CDR3 has 15 residues. The germline V gene has CDR1 SGHRS and CDR2 YFSETQ. The junction had 5 bases not matched to a gene; V was cut back by 3 bases and J by 4 bases. The CDR3 DNA follows: TGCGCCAGCAGCTCCGGGACAGGGGGGATCTATGGCTACACCTTC. This translates into CASSSGTGGIYGYTF.

This clone was counted a few times. The same CDR3 also results from other DNA sequences found in this sample. J is TRBJ1-2 and V is TRBV7-9; TRBD1 agrees at 7 bases. V was clipped by 5 bases and J by 2 bases; unmatched bases: 5. The germline gives CDR1 SEHNR, CDR2 FQNEAQ (reference sequence). The length of the CDR3 is 14 residues. The CDR3 loop reads CASSPSGGNYGYTF. DNA for the CDR3: TGTGCCAGCAGCCCCTCAGGGGGGAACTATGGCTACACCTTC.

The V gene is TRBV5-4, the J gene TRBJ2-5; D perhaps matches TRBD1 (6 bases). Deletions cut 2 bases from V and 5 bases from J, with 16 bases between. The germline CDR1 and CDR2 sequences are SGHNT and YYREEE (reference sequence). This CDR3 spans 15 amino acids. CDR3 bases: TGTGCCAGCAGCTTAAACCCCGGGACACAGGAGACCCAGTACTTC. It yields the protein CASSLNPGTQETQYF.

This chain uses TRBV12-3 or TRBV12-4 with TRBJ1-3; unclear D gene. V was cut by 3 bases and J by 4 bases, with 7 bases left in between. The CDR3 length is 13 residues. The CDR3 nucleotides read TGTGCCAGCAGTTTGGGCAGGGGAAACACCATATATTTT. It codes for CASSLGRGNTIYF.

The rearrangement links TRBV28 to TRBJ2-7, with a possible D match to TRBD2 (6 bases). The CDR3 spans 13 residues. In germline, CDR1 is MDHEN, CDR2 SYDVKM. V was cut by 8 bases and J by 3 bases, with 14 bases left in between. The CDR3 spells CASATGGVYEQYF. DNA of the CDR3: TGTGCCAGCGCAACCGGAGGGGTCTACGAGCAGTACTTC.